A single T cell receptor beta chain is shown here with its context. Its antigen is as yet unknown. With survey level as its setting, the immunoSEQ assay was v3.0. The method was immunoSEQ multiplex PCR; TCRdb's version includes in-frame clones alone and lacks a portion of them. The data contain around 20,000 clones, roughly 79% of them singletons. This sample stems from a study of long-term antiretroviral therapy in people with HIV. General study points: Participants lacked recorded data on ART adherence, viral resistance or therapy changes.

This CDR3 is 16 amino acids long. Looked up from germline, CDR1 is GTSNPN and CDR2 is SVGIG (reference sequence). V dropped 0 bases and J dropped 3 bases, with 15 bases sitting between them. The receptor comes from a man over 45 with HIV. The V call is TRBV30, the J call TRBJ2-1; a possible D gene is TRBD2 (6 bases). This sample comprised unsorted PBMCs, obtained 2.2 years after starting antiretroviral therapy. The CDR3 DNA reads TGTGCCTGGAGTGTAGCTGCGGGGCCGGTCTACAATGAGCAGTTCTTC. Residues: CAWSVAAGPVYNEQFF.